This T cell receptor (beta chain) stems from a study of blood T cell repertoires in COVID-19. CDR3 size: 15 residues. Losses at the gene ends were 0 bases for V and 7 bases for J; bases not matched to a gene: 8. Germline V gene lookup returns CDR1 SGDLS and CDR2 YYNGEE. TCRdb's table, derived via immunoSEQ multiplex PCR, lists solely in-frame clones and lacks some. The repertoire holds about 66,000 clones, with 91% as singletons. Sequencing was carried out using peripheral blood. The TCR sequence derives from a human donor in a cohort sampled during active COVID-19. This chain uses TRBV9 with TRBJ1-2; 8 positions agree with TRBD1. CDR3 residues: CASSVGRTGTGGYTF. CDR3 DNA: TGTGCCAGCAGCGTAGGAAGGACAGGGACGGGTGGCTACACCTTC.